The source of this TCR beta chain is a study of cytomegalovirus exposure and HLA in healthy donors. Across the whole study: Earlier, approximately 110 million unique TCR beta sequences were recovered from 200 million or so T cells by an analysis.

PCR primers comprised 60 Vbeta and 13 Jbeta primers. Generated by immunoSEQ multiplex PCR, the TCRdb table keeps only in-frame clones and is missing some. The sample has around 84,000 clones, 65% to 85% seen once. Unmatched junction bases numbered 0, after V lost 2 bases and J lost 4 bases. Germline-derived CDR1 and CDR2 are MRHNA and SNTAGT. The CDR3 consists of 14 residues. The chain carries TRBV6-4 and TRBJ2-3, with TRBD2 matching 10 bases. The receptor comes from a man between 50 and 59 years old in good health and CMV-seronegative. Sequences were obtained from PBMCs. The CDR3 coding sequence is TGTGCCAGCAGTGACACTAGCGGGGCAGATACGCAGTATTTT. It yields the protein CASSDTSGADTQYF.